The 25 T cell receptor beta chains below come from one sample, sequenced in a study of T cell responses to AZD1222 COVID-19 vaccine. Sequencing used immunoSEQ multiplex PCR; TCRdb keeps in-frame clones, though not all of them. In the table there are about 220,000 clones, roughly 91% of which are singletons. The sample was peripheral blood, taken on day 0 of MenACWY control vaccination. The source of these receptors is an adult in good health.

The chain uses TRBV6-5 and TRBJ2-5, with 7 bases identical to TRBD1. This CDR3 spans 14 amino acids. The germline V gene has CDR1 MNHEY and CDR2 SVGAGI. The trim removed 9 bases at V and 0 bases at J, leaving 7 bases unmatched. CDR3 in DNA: TGTGCCAGTAAGAGGGGGCCGTACCAAGAGACCCAGTACTTC. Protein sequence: CASKRGPYQETQYF.

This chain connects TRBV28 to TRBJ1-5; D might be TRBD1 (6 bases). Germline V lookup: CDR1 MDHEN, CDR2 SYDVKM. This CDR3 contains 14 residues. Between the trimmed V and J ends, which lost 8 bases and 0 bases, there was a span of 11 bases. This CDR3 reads CASAGDFSNQPQHF. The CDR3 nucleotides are TGTGCCAGCGCAGGGGACTTTAGCAATCAGCCCCAGCATTTT.

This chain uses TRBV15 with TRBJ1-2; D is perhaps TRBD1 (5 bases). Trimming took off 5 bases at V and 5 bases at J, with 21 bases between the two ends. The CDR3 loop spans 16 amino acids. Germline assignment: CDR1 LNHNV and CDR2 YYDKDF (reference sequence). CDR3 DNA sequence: TGTGCCACCAGCGGCGACCTTAGGGGAACGGGATATGGCTACACCTTC. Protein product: CATSGDLRGTGYGYTF.

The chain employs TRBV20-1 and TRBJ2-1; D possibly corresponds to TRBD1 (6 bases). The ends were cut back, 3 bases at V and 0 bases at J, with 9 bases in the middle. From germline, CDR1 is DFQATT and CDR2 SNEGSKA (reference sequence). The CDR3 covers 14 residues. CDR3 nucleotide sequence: TGCAGTGCTAGTGGGGGCAGCTCCTACAATGAGCAGTTCTTC. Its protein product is CSASGGSSYNEQFF.

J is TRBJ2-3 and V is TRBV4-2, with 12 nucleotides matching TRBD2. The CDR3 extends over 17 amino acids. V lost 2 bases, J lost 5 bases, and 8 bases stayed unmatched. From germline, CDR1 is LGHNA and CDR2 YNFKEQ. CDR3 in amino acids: CASSQHPTTSGGDTQYF. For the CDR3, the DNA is TGTGCCAGCAGCCAACACCCGACGACTAGCGGGGGAGATACGCAGTATTTT.

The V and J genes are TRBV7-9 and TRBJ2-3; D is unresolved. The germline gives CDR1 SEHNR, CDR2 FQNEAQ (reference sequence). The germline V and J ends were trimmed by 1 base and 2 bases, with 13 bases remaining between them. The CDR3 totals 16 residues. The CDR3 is CASSLEGARSTDTQYF. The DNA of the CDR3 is TGTGCCAGCAGCTTAGAGGGCGCCCGGTCCACAGATACGCAGTATTTT.

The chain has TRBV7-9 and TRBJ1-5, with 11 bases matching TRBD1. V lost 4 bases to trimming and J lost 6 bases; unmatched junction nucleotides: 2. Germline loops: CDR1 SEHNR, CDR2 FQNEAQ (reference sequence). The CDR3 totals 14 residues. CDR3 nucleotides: TGTGCCAGCAGCTCGGACAGGGGGCTTCAGCCCCAGCATTTT. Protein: CASSSDRGLQPQHF.

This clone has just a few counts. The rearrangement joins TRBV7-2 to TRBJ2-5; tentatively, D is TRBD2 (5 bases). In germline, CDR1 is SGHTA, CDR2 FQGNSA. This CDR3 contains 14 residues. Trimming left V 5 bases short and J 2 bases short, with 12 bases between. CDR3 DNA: TGTGCCAGCAGCCAACGGGGTATACAAGAGACCCAGTACTTC. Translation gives CASSQRGIQETQYF.

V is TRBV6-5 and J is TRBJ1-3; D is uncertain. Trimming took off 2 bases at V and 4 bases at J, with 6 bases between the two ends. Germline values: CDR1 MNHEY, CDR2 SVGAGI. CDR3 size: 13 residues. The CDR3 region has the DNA TGTGCCAGCAGTTACAGGAGCGGAAACACCATATATTTT. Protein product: CASSYRSGNTIYF.

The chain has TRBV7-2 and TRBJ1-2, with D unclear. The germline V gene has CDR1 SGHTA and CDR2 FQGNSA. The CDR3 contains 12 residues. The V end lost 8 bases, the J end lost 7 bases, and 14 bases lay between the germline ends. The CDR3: CASAPGGPGYTF. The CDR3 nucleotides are TGTGCCAGCGCCCCCGGAGGGCCTGGCTACACCTTC.

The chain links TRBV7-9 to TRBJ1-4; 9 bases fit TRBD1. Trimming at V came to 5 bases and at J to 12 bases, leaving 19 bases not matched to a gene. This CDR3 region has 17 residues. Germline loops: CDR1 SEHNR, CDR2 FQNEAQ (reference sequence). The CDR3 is CASSPRRGQGLSSELFF. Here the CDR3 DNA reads TGTGCCAGCAGCCCTCGACGGGGACAGGGTCTGTCGTCGGAACTGTTTTTT.

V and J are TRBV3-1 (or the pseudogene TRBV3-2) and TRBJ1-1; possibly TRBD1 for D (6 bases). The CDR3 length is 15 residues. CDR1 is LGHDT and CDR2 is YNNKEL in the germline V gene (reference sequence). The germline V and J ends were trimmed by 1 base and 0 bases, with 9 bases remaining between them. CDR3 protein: CASSQGTGMNTEAFF. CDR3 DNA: TGTGCCAGCAGCCAAGGTACAGGGATGAACACTGAAGCTTTCTTT.

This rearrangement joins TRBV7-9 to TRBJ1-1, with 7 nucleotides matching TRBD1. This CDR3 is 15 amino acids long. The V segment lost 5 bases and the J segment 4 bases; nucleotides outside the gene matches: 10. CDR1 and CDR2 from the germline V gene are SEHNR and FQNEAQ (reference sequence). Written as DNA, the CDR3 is TGTGCCAGCAGCCCTCGGCCCACAGGGGCCACTGAAGCTTTCTTT. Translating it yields CASSPRPTGATEAFF.

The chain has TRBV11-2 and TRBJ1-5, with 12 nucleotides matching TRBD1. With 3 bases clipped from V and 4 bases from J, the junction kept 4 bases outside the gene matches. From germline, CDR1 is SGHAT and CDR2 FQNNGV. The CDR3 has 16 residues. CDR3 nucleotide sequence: TGTGCCAGCAGCTTGGGGGACAGGGGGCCTAATCAGCCCCAGCATTTT. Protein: CASSLGDRGPNQPQHF.

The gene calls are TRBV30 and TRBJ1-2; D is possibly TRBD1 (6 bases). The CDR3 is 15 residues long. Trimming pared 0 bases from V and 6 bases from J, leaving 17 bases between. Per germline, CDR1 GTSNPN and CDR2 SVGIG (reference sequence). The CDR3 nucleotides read TGTGCCTGGAGTGTATTAGGGGGAGGGCCTGATGGCTACACCTTC. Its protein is CAWSVLGGGPDGYTF.

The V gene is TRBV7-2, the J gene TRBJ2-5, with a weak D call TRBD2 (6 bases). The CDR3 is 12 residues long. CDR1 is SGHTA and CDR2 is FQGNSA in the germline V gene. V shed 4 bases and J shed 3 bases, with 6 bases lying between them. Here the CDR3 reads CASSWGEETQYF. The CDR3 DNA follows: TGTGCCAGCAGCTGGGGGGAAGAGACCCAGTACTTC.

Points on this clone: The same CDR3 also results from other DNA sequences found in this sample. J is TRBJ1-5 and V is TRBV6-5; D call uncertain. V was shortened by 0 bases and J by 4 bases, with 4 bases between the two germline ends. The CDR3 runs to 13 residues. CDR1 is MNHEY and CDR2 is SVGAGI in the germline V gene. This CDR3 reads CASSYSPNQPQHF. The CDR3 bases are TGTGCCAGCAGTTACTCCCCTAATCAGCCCCAGCATTTT.

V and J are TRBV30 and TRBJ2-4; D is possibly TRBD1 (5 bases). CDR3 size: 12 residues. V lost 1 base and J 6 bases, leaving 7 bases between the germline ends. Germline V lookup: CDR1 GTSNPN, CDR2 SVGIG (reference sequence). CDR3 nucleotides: TGTGCCTGGAGTGGACAGATAAACATTCAGTACTTC. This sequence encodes CAWSGQINIQYF.

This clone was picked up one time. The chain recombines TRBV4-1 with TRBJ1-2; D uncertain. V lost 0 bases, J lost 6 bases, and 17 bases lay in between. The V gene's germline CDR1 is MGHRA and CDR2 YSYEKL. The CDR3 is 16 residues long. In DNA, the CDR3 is TGCGCCAGCAGCCAAGACCCCCTCCCCCTCGCGGATGGCTACACCTTC. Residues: CASSQDPLPLADGYTF.

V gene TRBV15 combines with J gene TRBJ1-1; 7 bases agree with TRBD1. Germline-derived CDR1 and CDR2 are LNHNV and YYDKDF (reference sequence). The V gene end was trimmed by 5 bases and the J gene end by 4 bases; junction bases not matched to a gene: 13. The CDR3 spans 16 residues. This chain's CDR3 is CATSDRDRSIGTEAFF. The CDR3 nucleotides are TGTGCCACCAGCGACAGGGATAGGAGTATCGGCACTGAAGCTTTCTTT. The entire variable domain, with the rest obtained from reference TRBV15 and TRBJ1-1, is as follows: DAMVIQNPRYQVTQFGKPVTLSCSQTLNHNVMYWYQQKSSQAPKLLFHYYDKDFNNEADTPDNFQSRRPNTSFCFLDIRSPGLGDTAMYLCATSDRDRSIGTEAFFGQGTRLTVV.

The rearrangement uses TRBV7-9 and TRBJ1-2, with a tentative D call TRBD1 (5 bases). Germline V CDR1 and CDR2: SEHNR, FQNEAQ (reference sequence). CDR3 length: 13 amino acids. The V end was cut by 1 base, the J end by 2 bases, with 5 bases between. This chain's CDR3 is CASSLEGNYGYTF. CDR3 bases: TGTGCCAGCAGCTTAGAGGGGAACTATGGCTACACCTTC.

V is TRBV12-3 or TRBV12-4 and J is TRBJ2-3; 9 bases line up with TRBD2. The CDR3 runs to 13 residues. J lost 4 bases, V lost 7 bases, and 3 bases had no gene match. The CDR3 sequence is CASKASGADTQYF. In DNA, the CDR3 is TGTGCCAGCAAAGCTAGCGGGGCAGATACGCAGTATTTT.

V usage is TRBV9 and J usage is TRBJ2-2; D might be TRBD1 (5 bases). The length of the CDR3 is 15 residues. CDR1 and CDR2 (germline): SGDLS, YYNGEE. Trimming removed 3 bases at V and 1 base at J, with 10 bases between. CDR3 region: CASSATGVNTGELFF. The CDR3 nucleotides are TGTGCCAGCAGCGCCACAGGAGTGAACACCGGGGAGCTGTTTTTT. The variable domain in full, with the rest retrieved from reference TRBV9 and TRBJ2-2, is DSGVTQTPKHLITATGQRVTLRCSPRSGDLSVYWYQQSLDQGLQFLIQYYNGEERAKGNILERFSAQQFPDLHSELNLSSLELGDSALYFCASSATGVNTGELFFGEGSRLTVL.

The CDR3 loop reads CASSLLQVTGELFF. The CDR3 region has the DNA TGTGCCAGCAGTTTGTTACAGGTTACCGGGGAGCTGTTTTTT. This sequence joins TRBV6-2 or TRBV6-3 and TRBJ2-2; D might be TRBD1 (5 bases). The CDR3 loop spans 14 amino acids. From germline, CDR1 is MNHEY and CDR2 SVGEGT. Trimming cost V 4 bases and J 5 bases, with 11 bases left between them.

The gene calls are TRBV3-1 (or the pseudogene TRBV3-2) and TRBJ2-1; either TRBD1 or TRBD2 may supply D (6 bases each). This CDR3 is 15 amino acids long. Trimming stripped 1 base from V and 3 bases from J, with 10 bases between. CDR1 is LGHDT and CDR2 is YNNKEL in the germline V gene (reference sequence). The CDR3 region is CASSQAGAIYNEQFF. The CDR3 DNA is TGTGCCAGCAGCCAAGCGGGGGCAATCTACAATGAGCAGTTCTTC.